The 5 T cell receptor beta chains listed next were all sequenced from one sample in a study of blood T cell repertoires in COVID-19. The table came from immunoSEQ multiplex PCR; TCRdb's copy has only in-frame clones and leaves some out. The table has roughly 220,000 clones, less than 90% seen once; the top ten hold approximately 5%. Sequenced material: peripheral blood. Receptors originate from a woman aged 60-75 years who had recovered from COVID-19.

V usage is TRBV5-4 and J usage is TRBJ1-6; D is perhaps TRBD1 (6 bases). CDR3 length equals 14 residues. Germline V CDR1 and CDR2: SGHNT, YYREEE (reference sequence). V was pared by 1 base and J by 7 bases, with 9 bases between. The CDR3 nucleotides are TGTGCCAGCAGCTTGCGGGACACCAATTCACCCCTCCACTTT. Amino acids: CASSLRDTNSPLHF.

This clone was seen once. V is TRBV11-2 and J is TRBJ2-5; TRBD2 matches at 9 bases. Germline V gene lookup returns CDR1 SGHAT and CDR2 FQNNGV. V was pared by 3 bases and J by 5 bases, with 4 bases of the junction left unmatched. CDR3 length equals 14 residues. The CDR3 nucleotides are TGTGCCAGCAGCTTTGCGGGGGGGCGGGAGACCCAGTACTTC. Its protein is CASSFAGGRETQYF.

The V and J genes are TRBV21-1 and TRBJ2-6; TRBD2, the table's D call, lacks a check against the DNA. TRBV21-1 is reported as a pseudogene. CDR3 size: 20 residues. The CDR3 loop reads CASSKGPGLAGLSGANVLTF. The CDR3, as DNA: TGTGCCAGCAGCAAAGGACCAGGACTAGCGGGACTCTCTGGGGCCAACGTCCTGACTTTC.

This chain joins TRBV5-4 and TRBJ2-3; 13 positions agree with TRBD2. Germline values: CDR1 SGHNT, CDR2 YYREEE (reference sequence). This CDR3 comprises 15 residues. Trimming at V came to 4 bases and at J to 7 bases, leaving 6 bases not matched to a gene. The CDR3 DNA follows: TGTGCCAGCAGCACACTAGCGGGGGGGCCATATACGCAGTATTTT. Protein: CASSTLAGGPYTQYF.

The chain employs TRBV6-7 and TRBJ2-6; 11 positions agree with TRBD2. TRBV6-7 is classed as an ORF, of uncertain function. The ends lost 5 bases at V and 4 bases at J; junction bases unmatched: 4. The CDR3 is 16 amino acids. This chain's CDR3 is CASSVAGGPGANVLTF. CDR3 coding DNA: TGTGCCAGCAGTGTAGCGGGGGGGCCCGGGGCCAACGTCCTGACTTTC.